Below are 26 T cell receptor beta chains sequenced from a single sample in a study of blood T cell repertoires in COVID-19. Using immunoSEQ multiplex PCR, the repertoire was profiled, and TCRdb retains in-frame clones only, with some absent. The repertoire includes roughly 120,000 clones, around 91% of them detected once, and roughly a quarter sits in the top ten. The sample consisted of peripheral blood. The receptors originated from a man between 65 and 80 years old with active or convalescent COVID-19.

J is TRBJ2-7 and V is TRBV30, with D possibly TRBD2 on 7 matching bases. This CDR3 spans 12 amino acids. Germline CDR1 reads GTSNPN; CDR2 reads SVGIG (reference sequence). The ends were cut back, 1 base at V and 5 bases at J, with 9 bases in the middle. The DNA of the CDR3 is TGTGCCTGGAGTGGGGGGGGGCACGAGCAGTACTTC. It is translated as CAWSGGGHEQYF.

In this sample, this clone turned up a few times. The CDR3, as DNA: TGTGCCAGCAGGCAGGGGGTAAATTCACCCCTCCACTTT. This sequence encodes CASRQGVNSPLHF. This rearrangement joins TRBV6-5 to TRBJ1-6, with 7 nucleotides matching TRBD1. The CDR3 contains 13 residues. Trimming removed 6 bases from V and 7 bases from J; junction bases left unmatched: 3. Germline V gene sequence: CDR1 MNHEY, CDR2 SVGAGI.

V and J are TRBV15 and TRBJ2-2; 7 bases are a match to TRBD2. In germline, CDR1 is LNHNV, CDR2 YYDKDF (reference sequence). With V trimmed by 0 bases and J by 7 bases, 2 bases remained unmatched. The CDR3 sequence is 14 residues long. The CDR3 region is CATSRDSGGGELFF. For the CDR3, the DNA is TGTGCCACCAGCAGAGATTCGGGGGGCGGGGAGCTGTTTTTT.

Here the CDR3 reads CASSKAVTSGHRRNEQFF. For the CDR3, the DNA is TGTGCCAGCAGCAAAGCCGTGACTAGCGGCCACCGGCGGAATGAGCAGTTCTTC. V and J are TRBV21-1 and TRBJ2-1; the table calls TRBD2, which could not be checked here. TRBV21-1 corresponds to a pseudogene. The CDR3 sequence is 18 residues long.

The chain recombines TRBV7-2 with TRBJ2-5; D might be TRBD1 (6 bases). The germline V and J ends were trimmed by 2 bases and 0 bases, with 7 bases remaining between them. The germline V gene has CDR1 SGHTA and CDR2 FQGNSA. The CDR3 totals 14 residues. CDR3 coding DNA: TGTGCCAGCAGCTTAACAGGGAACCAAGAGACCCAGTACTTC. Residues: CASSLTGNQETQYF.

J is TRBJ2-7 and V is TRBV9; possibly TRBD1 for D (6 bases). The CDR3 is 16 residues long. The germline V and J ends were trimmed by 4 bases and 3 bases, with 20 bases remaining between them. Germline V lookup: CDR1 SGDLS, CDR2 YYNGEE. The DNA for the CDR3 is TGTGCCAGCAGCCCCACCTCATCCGGGACAAACTACGAGCAGTACTTC. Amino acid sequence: CASSPTSSGTNYEQYF.

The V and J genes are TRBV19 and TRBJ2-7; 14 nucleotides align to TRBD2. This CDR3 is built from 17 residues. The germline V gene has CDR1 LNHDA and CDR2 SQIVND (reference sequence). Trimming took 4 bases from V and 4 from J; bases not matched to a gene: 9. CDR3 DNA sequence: TGTGCCAGTAGTAAAGGACTAGCGGGAGGCAAACCTTACGAGCAGTACTTC. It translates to CASSKGLAGGKPYEQYF.

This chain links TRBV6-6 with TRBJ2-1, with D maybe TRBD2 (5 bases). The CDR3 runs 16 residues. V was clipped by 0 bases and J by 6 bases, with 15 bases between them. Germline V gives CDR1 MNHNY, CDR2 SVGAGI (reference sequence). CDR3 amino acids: CASSYSRGLAPNEQFF. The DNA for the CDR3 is TGTGCCAGCAGTTACTCGAGAGGCCTAGCCCCCAATGAGCAGTTCTTC.

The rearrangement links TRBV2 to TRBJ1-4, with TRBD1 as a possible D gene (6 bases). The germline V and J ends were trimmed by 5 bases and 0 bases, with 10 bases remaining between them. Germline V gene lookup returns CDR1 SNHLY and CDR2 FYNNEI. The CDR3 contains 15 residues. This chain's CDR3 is CASSFHRATNEKLFF. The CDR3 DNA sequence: TGTGCCAGCAGTTTCCACAGGGCAACTAATGAAAAACTGTTTTTT.

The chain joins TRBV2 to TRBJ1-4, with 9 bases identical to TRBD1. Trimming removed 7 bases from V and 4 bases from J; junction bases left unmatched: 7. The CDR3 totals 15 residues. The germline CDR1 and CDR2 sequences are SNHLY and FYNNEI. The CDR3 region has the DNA TGTGCCAGCACCTCACAGGGGGCAAATAATGAAAAACTGTTTTTT. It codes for CASTSQGANNEKLFF.

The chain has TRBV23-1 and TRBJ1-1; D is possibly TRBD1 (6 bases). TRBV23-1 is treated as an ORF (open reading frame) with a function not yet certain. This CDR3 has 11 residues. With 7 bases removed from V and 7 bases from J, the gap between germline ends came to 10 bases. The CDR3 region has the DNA TGCGCCAGCAACAGGGTGGGTGAAGCTTTCTTT. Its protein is CASNRVGEAFF.

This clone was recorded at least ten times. In nucleotides, the CDR3 is TGTGCCAGCAGTGACCGCCCCCCCGGAGGCCAGGGCACAGATACGCAGTATTTT. This encodes CASSDRPPGGQGTDTQYF. This chain joins TRBV6-4 and TRBJ2-3; possibly TRBD2 for D (5 bases). Germline V lookup: CDR1 MRHNA, CDR2 SNTAGT. V lost 2 bases and J 1 base, leaving 19 bases between the germline ends. The CDR3 extends over 18 amino acids.

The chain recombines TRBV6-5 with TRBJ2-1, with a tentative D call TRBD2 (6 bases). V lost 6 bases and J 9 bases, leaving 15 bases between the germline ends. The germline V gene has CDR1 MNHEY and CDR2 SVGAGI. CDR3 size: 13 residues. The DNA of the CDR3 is TGTGCCAGCAGCCCGACTAGTTCGAGTGAGCAGTTCTTC. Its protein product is CASSPTSSSEQFF.

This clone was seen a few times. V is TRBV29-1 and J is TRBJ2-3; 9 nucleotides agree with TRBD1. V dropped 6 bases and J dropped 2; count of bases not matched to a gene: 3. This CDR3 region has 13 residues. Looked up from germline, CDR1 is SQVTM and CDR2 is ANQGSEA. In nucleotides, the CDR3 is TGCAGCGTCCGGACAGGGGACACAGATACGCAGTATTTT. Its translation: CSVRTGDTDTQYF.

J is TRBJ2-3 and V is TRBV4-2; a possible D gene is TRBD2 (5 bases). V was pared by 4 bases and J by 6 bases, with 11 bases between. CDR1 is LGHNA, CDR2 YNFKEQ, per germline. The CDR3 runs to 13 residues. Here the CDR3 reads CASSPVGSDTQYF. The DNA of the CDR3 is TGTGCCAGCAGCCCGGTGGGGAGCGATACGCAGTATTTT.

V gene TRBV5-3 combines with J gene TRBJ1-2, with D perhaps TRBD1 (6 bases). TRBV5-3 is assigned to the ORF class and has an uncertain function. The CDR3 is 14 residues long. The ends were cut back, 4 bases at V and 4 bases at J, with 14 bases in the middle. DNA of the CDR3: TGTGCCAGAAGCAGAGCCGGGACAAGCTATGGCTACACCTTC. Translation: CARSRAGTSYGYTF.

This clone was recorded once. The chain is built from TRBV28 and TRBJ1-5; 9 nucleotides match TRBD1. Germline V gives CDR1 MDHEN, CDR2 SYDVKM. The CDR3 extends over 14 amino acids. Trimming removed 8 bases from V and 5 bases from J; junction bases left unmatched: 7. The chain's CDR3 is CASPYRGQDQPQHF. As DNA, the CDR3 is TGTGCCAGCCCGTACAGGGGGCAGGATCAGCCCCAGCATTTT.

CDR3 coding DNA: TGTGCCAGCAGCCCAGGACAGGGGGTTCATGTGAATGAGCAGTTCTTC. Protein sequence: CASSPGQGVHVNEQFF. The J gene is TRBJ2-1, the V gene TRBV11-3, with 10 nucleotides matching TRBD1. Trimming at V came to 5 bases and at J to 7 bases, leaving 11 bases not matched to a gene. Looked up from germline, CDR1 is SGHNT and CDR2 is YENEEA. The CDR3 loop spans 16 amino acids. The full variable domain, in which reference TRBV11-3 and TRBJ2-1 provide the parts outside the CDR3, is EAGVVQSPRYKIIEKKQPVAFWCNPISGHNTLYWYLQNLGQGPELLIRYENEEAVDDSQLPKDRFSAERLKGVDSTLKIQPAELGDSAVYLCASSPGQGVHVNEQFFGPGTRLTVL.

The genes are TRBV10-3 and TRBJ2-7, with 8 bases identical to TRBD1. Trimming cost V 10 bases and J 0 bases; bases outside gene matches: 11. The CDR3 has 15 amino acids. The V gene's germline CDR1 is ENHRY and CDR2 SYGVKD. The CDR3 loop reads CATRATGASSYEQYF. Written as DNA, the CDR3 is TGTGCCACCAGAGCGACAGGGGCGAGCTCCTACGAGCAGTACTTC.

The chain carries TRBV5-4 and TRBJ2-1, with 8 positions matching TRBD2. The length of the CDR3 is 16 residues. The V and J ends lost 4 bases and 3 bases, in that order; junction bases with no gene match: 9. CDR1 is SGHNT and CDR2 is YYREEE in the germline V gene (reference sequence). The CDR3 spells CASSPGGGRGYNEQFF. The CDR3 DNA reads TGTGCCAGCAGCCCCGGCGGGGGGAGGGGCTACAATGAGCAGTTCTTC.

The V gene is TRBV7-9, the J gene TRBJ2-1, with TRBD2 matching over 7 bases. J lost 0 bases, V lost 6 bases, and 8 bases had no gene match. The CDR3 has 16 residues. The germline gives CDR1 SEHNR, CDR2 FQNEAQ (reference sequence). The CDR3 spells CASRPERGSSYNEQFF. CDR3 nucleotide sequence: TGTGCCAGCAGACCCGAGCGGGGAAGCTCCTACAATGAGCAGTTCTTC.

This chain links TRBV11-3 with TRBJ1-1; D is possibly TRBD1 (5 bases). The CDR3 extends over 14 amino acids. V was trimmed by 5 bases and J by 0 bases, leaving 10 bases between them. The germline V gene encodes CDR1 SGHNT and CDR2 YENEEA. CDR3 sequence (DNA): TGTGCCAGCAGCCCAGGAGGGGTGAACACTGAAGCTTTCTTT. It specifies CASSPGGVNTEAFF.

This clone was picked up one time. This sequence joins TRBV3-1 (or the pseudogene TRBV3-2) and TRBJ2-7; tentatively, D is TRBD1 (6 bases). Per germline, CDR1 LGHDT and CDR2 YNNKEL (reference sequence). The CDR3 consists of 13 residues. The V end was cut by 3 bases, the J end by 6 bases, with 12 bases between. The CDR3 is CASSQGQLFEQYF. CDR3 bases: TGTGCCAGCAGCCAGGGACAACTTTTCGAGCAGTACTTC.

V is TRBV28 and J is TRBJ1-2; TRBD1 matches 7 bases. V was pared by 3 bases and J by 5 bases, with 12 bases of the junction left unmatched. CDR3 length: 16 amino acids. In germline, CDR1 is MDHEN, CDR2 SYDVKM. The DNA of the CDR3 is TGTGCCAGCAGTTTCCCTACGGGACAGTTTTCTTATGGCTACACCTTC. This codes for CASSFPTGQFSYGYTF.

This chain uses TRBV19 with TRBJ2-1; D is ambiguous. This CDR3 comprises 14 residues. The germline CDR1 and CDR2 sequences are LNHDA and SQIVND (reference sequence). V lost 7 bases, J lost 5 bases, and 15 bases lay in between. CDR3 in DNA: TGTGCCAGTACGTGGTCCTCCGAGGACAATGAGCAGTTCTTC. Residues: CASTWSSEDNEQFF.

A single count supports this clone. The CDR3: CASSLAGGLAGNSSGNEQFF. The CDR3 bases are TGTGCCAGCAGCTTAGCTGGGGGGCTAGCGGGAAATAGTTCAGGGAATGAGCAGTTCTTC. J is TRBJ2-1 and V is TRBV7-2; 9 bases are shared with TRBD2. J gave up 7 bases and V 0 bases, and 19 bases lay outside the gene matches. The germline V gene has CDR1 SGHTA and CDR2 FQGNSA. The CDR3 extends over 20 amino acids.